Included here is one T cell receptor beta chain sequence, with context. Its antigen is currently unknown. The authors sorted CD4+ naive, central memory, regulatory and stem cell-like memory cells via CD45RO/CCR7/CD25/CD127/CD95/CD27. This sample was taken from a study of beta chain features in type 1 diabetes. Turning to the study itself: All of the samples together had 85 million to 130 million sorted cells examined.

The germline V gene encodes CDR1 LGHNT and CDR2 FRNRAP. The CDR3 covers 15 residues. Trimming removed 3 bases from V and 4 bases from J; junction bases left unmatched: 4. The study, taken as a whole, reports: The study found moderately but significantly shorter TCRB CDR3s in all four CD4+ subsets of Type 1 diabetes patients. Among type 1 diabetes patients, VDJ junctions had fewer insertions and more deletions.

The authors reverse transcribed all of the isolated RNA, so sequencing captured expressed TCRB transcripts. The repertoire was sequenced with immunoSEQ multiplex PCR; TCRdb's copy has only in-frame clones and lacks some. The table records around 44,000 clones, roughly 70% of them present only once. Source material: Tregs from blood. The rearrangement uses TRBV12-5 and TRBJ2-2, with TRBD2 matching 8 bases. The sequence was collected from a woman aged 18-29 years with type 1 diabetes. CDR3 amino acids: CASGFGAGVTGELFF. The CDR3, as DNA: TGTGCTAGTGGTTTCGGAGCGGGAGTCACCGGGGAGCTGTTTTTT.